This T cell receptor beta chain was documented in a study of cytomegalovirus exposure and HLA in healthy donors. Everyone who donated was a healthy bone marrow donor. Whereas donors were nominally healthy upon sampling, unrecorded immune exposures were probable. The V and J ends lost 1 base and 1 base respectively, with 14 bases between them. This CDR3 comprises 16 residues. Per the germline V gene, CDR1 is SEHNR and CDR2 is FQNEAQ (reference sequence). The PCR ran on 60 Vbeta and 13 Jbeta primers. Source study methods: The authors later counted around 80 million unique TCR beta chains, some 10 million of them shared. Clones were sequenced by immunoSEQ multiplex PCR, and TCRdb holds only the in-frame ones, with some missing. V, J and clone size are those of that table, while D and trimming were read from the DNA. The sample records about 170,000 clones, 85% being singletons.

Sequenced input: PBMCs. The chain combines TRBV7-9 with TRBJ2-7, with D perhaps TRBD1 (6 bases). This receptor was obtained from a boy younger than 10 in good health and CMV-seronegative. Here the CDR3 reads CASSLEQGLLSYEQYF. The CDR3 coding sequence is TGTGCCAGCAGCTTAGAACAGGGCCTATTGTCCTACGAGCAGTACTTC.